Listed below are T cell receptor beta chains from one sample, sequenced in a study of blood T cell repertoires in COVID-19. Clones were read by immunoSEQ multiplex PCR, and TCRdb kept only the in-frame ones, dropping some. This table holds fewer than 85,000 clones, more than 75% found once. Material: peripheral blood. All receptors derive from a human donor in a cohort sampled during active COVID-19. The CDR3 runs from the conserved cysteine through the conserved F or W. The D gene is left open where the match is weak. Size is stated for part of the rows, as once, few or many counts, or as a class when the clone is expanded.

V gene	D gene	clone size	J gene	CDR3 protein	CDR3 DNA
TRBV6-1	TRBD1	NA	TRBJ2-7	CASSEGVGTGGYEQYF	TGTGCCAGCAGTGAAGGGGTAGGGACAGGGGGATACGAGCAGTACTTC
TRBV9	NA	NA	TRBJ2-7	CASSVQGSEQYF	TGTGCCAGCAGCGTACAGGGTTCCGAGCAGTACTTC
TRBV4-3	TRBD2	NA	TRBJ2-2	CASSLRTSGNTGELFF	TGCGCCAGCAGCCTCAGGACTAGCGGGAACACCGGGGAGCTGTTTTTT
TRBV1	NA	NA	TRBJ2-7	CTSSPWPGPGWYEQYF	TGCACCAGCAGCCCCTGGCCGGGTCCGGGTTGGTACGAGCAGTACTTC
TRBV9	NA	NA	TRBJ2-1	CASSVGIGAGAFYEQFF	TGTGCCAGCAGCGTAGGGATCGGGGCGGGGGCCTTCTATGAGCAGTTCTTC
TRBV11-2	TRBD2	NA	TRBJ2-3	CASSLRKRGGTDTQYF	TGTGCCAGCAGCTTACGAAAGCGGGGGGGCACAGATACGCAGTATTTT
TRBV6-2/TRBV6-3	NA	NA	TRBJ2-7	CASSYQGYYEQYF	TGTGCCAGCAGTTACCAGGGATACTACGAGCAGTACTTC
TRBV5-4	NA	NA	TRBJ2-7	CASSLSVYEQYF	TGTGCCAGCAGCTTGTCGGTCTACGAGCAGTACTTC
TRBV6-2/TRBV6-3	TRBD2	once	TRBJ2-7	CASSYWVAGGHEQYF	TGTGCCAGCAGTTACTGGGTGGCGGGGGGCCACGAGCAGTACTTC
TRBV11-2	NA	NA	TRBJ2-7	CASSLPYHEQYF	TGTGCCAGCAGCTTACCCTACCACGAGCAGTACTTC
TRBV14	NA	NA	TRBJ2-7	CASSLYFHEQYF	TGTGCCAGCAGCCTTTATTTCCACGAGCAGTACTTC
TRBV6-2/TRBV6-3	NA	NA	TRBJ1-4	CASSLNRVATNEKLFF	TGTGCCAGCAGCCTGAACAGGGTTGCAACTAATGAAAAACTGTTTTTT
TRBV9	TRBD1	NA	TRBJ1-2	CASSATQGGYGYTF	TGTGCCAGCAGCGCCACTCAGGGGGGCTATGGCTACACCTTC
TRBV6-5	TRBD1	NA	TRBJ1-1	CASITDRQGATEAFF	TGTGCCAGCATAACTGACAGACAGGGGGCAACTGAAGCTTTCTTT
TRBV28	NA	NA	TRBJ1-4	CASRTLLLEKLFF	TGTGCCAGCAGGACTCTACTCCTGGAAAAACTGTTTTTT
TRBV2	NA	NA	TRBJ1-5	CASSEGVSNQPQHF	TGTGCCAGCAGTGAAGGCGTTAGCAATCAGCCCCAGCATTTT
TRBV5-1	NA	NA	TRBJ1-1	CASSLASGGTSEAFF	TGCGCCAGCAGCTTGGCCTCTGGGGGGACGTCTGAAGCTTTCTTT
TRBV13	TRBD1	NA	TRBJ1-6	CASSLGGQVNSPLHF	TGTGCCAGCAGCTTAGGTGGACAGGTTAATTCACCCCTCCACTTT
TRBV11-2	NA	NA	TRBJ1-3	CASSSRDTLHSGNTIYF	TGTGCCAGCAGCTCCCGGGACACTCTTCACTCTGGAAACACCATATATTTT
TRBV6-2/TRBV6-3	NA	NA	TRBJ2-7	CASSPGVPSYEQYF	TGTGCCAGCAGCCCAGGGGTGCCCTCCTACGAGCAGTACTTC
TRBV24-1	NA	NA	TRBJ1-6	CATSQTGPNSPLHF	TGTGCCACCAGTCAGACAGGACCTAATTCACCCCTCCACTTT
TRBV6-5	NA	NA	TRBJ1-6	CASSYLGRGGNSPLHF	TGTGCCAGCAGTTACTTGGGCAGGGGCGGTAATTCACCCCTCCACTTT
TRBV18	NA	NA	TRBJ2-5	CASSPPGGAMETQYF	TGTGCCAGCTCACCCCCTGGGGGGGCCATGGAGACCCAGTACTTC
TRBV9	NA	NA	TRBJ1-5	CASSGTEVDSNQPQHF	TGTGCCAGCAGCGGGACAGAGGTCGATAGCAATCAGCCCCAGCATTTT
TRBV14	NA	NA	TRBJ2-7	CASSQLGEQYF	TGTGCCAGCAGCCAACTCGGCGAGCAGTACTTC
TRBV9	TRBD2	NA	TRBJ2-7	CASSVQTAGDRNEQYF	TGTGCCAGCAGCGTACAGACTGCGGGGGATAGGAACGAGCAGTACTTC
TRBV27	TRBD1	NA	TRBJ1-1	CASSPRTGVTEAFF	TGTGCCAGCAGTCCTCGGACAGGGGTCACTGAAGCTTTCTTT
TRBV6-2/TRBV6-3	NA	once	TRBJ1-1	CASSHGGGNTEAFF	TGTGCCAGCAGCCACGGGGGGGGGAACACTGAAGCTTTCTTT
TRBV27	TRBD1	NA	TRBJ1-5	CASSSTGGRGQPQHF	TGTGCCAGCAGTTCCACAGGGGGCCGGGGTCAGCCCCAGCATTTT
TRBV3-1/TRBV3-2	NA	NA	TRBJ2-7	CASSQDTYEQYF	TGTGCCAGCAGCCAAGATACCTACGAGCAGTACTTC
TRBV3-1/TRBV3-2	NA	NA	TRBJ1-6	CASSQDVANSPLHF	TGTGCCAGCAGCCAAGATGTAGCTAATTCACCCCTCCACTTT
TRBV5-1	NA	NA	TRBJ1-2	CASTPDRLGGYTF	TGCGCCAGCACCCCGGACAGACTCGGAGGCTACACCTTC
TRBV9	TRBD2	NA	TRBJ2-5	CASSASGGAGETQYF	TGTGCCAGCAGCGCTAGCGGGGGGGCAGGAGAGACCCAGTACTTC
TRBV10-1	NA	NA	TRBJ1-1	CARGCWRVSNTEAFF	TGCGCCAGGGGATGTTGGAGGGTCTCGAACACTGAAGCTTTCTTT
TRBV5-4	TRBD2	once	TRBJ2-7	CASSLDGGTTYEQYF	TGTGCCAGCAGCTTGGACGGGGGGACTACCTACGAGCAGTACTTC
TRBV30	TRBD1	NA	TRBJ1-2	CACGQGANYGYTF	TGTGCCTGCGGACAGGGGGCGAACTATGGCTACACCTTC
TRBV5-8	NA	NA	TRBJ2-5	CASSWTHETQYF	TGTGCCAGCAGCTGGACTCATGAGACCCAGTACTTC
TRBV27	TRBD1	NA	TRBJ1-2	CASSLTGGYGYTF	TGTGCCAGCAGTTTGACAGGGGGGTATGGCTACACCTTC
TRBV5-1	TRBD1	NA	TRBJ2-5	CASSLAYRGETQYF	TGCGCCAGCAGCTTGGCCTACAGGGGGGAGACCCAGTACTTC
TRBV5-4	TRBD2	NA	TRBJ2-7	CASSPGLGGSYEQYF	TGTGCCAGCAGCCCTGGACTAGGCGGCTCCTACGAGCAGTACTTC
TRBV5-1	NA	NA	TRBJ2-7	CASSVARGLAGYEQYF	TGCGCCAGCAGCGTTGCTAGGGGCTTGGCAGGCTACGAGCAGTACTTC
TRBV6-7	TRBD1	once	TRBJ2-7	CASSYSNGTGFDEQYF	TGTGCCAGCAGTTACTCGAACGGGACAGGGTTTGACGAGCAGTACTTC
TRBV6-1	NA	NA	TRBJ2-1	CASSEWRGTYNEQFF	TGTGCCAGCAGTGAATGGCGGGGCACCTACAATGAGCAGTTCTTC
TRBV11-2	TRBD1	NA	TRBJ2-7	CASSLGPEGASTYEQYF	TGTGCCAGCAGCTTAGGCCCCGAGGGGGCCTCTACCTACGAGCAGTACTTC
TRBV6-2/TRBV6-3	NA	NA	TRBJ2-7	CASSSDRTYEQYF	TGTGCCAGCAGTTCGGACAGAACCTACGAGCAGTACTTC
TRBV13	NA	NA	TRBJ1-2	CASSLVSGGRNYGYTF	TGTGCCAGCAGCTTAGTCAGCGGGGGCAGGAACTATGGCTACACCTTC
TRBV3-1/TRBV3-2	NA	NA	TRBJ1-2	CASSAGNNYGYTF	TGTGCCAGCAGCGCCGGGAATAACTATGGCTACACCTTC
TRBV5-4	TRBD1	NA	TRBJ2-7	CASSLAGTGMWEQYF	TGTGCCAGCAGCTTGGCAGGGACAGGAATGTGGGAGCAGTACTTC
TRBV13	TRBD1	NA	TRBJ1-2	CASSLNRDRRYSNYGYTF	TGTGCCAGCAGCCTAAACCGGGACAGGCGTTATTCTAACTATGGCTACACCTTC
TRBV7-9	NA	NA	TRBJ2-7	CASSPVIAQYEQYF	TGTGCCAGCAGCCCAGTAATAGCCCAATACGAGCAGTACTTC
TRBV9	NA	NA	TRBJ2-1	CASSVEASYNEQFF	TGTGCCAGCAGCGTCGAGGCCTCCTACAATGAGCAGTTCTTC
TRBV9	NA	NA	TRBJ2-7	CASSGASESYEQYF	TGTGCCAGCAGCGGGGCTAGCGAGTCCTACGAGCAGTACTTC
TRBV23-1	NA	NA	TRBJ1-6	CAELGGSGVNSPLHF	TGCGCCGAACTGGGAGGGAGTGGGGTTAATTCACCCCTCCACTTT
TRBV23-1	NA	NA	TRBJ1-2	CASSQSPYGYTF	TGCGCCAGCAGTCAATCCCCTTATGGCTACACCTTC
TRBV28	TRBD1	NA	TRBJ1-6	CASMDRGNSPLHF	TGTGCCAGCATGGACAGGGGAAATTCACCCCTCCACTTT